These 2 T cell receptor beta chains were sequenced from one sample in a study of response to subunit inactivated influenza vaccine (dated by TCRdb to 2017 to 2018). Library preparation employed RT-PCR. TCRdb names Illumina HiSeq 2500 as the instrument used. TCRdb ran its own pipeline on the public reads, namely fastp trimming at Q25 and MiXCR clone calling, and kept in-frame beta chains. Each record represents a unique CDR3 protein, reported with the most common genes and DNA among its rows. This sample has around 580,000 distinct CDR3 sequences in its table, and about an eighth of those were observed once. Around 9.6% of the sample rests with the top ten. Specimen: PBMCs from blood, collected on the day of vaccination. These receptors originate from a man aged 50-59 years who received an inactivated influenza vaccine. Donor details come from another sample of the same person, matched by shared clones.

This clonotype was observed a few times. The V call is TRBV29-1, the J call TRBJ2-1; 12 bases align to TRBD1. Germline-derived CDR1 and CDR2 are SQVTM and ANQGSEA. Losses at the gene ends were 3 bases for V and 6 bases for J; bases not matched to a gene: 9. The CDR3 extends over 16 amino acids. The CDR3 sequence is CSVEGTGGYFSNEQFF. CDR3 coding DNA: TGCAGCGTTGAGGGGACAGGGGGCTATTTTTCCAATGAGCAGTTCTTC.

This clonotype was detected only a few times. This rearrangement joins TRBV7-2 to TRBJ2-1; D not resolved. The germline CDR1 and CDR2 sequences are SGHTA and FQGNSA. The CDR3 runs 13 residues. V lost 5 bases, J lost 14 bases, and 19 bases lay in between. The CDR3 sequence: CASSTGHGLYEFF. The CDR3 DNA reads TGTGCCAGCAGCACCGGCCACGGTCTTTACGAGTTCTTC.